The 5 T cell receptor beta chains given below trace back to one sample, sequenced in a study of neurological immune-mediated disorders. TCRdb fed the 5' RACE reads into MiXCR, producing one record per CDR3 protein. The sample has about 18,000 distinct CDR3 sequences, 9.5% to 12% seen once; the top ten hold about 32%. Input material: CD8+ T cells from blood. The receptor set was obtained from a woman aged 50 to 65 in good health.

The sample holds many counts of this clonotype. The rearrangement uses TRBV20-1 and TRBJ2-7; D is ambiguous. CDR1 and CDR2 from the germline V gene are DFQATT and SNEGSKA (reference sequence). This CDR3 has 12 amino acids. The V end lost 3 bases, the J end lost 3 bases, and 9 bases lay between the germline ends. CDR3 protein: CSASTSSYEQYF. CDR3 coding DNA: TGCAGTGCTAGTACTTCAAGCTACGAGCAGTACTTC.

This clonotype was seen repeatedly, ten times or more. V is TRBV7-9 and J is TRBJ2-1; possible D gene TRBD2, 5 bases. Per germline, CDR1 SEHNR and CDR2 FQNEAQ (reference sequence). The germline V and J ends were trimmed by 7 bases and 13 bases, with 17 bases remaining between them. This CDR3 is built from 12 residues. The DNA of the CDR3 is TGTGCCAGCAAGGGAGAGCCGGTGGGCCAGTTCTTC. Protein sequence: CASKGEPVGQFF.

The table lists this clonotype with many counts. The chain recombines TRBV19 with TRBJ2-1, with D maybe TRBD2 (5 bases). V shed 5 bases and J shed 7 bases, with 15 bases lying between them. CDR3 size: 14 residues. Germline CDR1 is LNHDA and CDR2 is SQIVND (reference sequence). Here the CDR3 reads CASSPWGAQNEQFF. In nucleotides, the CDR3 is TGTGCCAGTAGTCCTTGGGGAGCCCAGAATGAGCAGTTCTTC.

In its sample, this clonotype was seen many times. The chain couples TRBV10-3 to TRBJ2-7, with D perhaps matching TRBD1 (6 bases). V was cut by 3 bases and J by 6 bases, with 12 bases left in between. Germline values: CDR1 ENHRY, CDR2 SYGVKD. This CDR3 contains 13 residues. The CDR3 region is CAISEEQGIEQYF. CDR3 nucleotides: TGTGCCATCAGTGAAGAACAGGGAATCGAGCAGTACTTC.

This clonotype was counted ten times or more. The chain carries TRBV29-1 and TRBJ2-7; a possible D gene is TRBD1 (7 bases). From germline, CDR1 is SQVTM and CDR2 ANQGSEA. V lost 6 bases and J lost 1, with 13 bases in between. The CDR3 extends over 13 amino acids. The CDR3 protein is CSVEGARSYEQYF. CDR3 bases: TGCAGCGTGGAGGGGGCTCGGTCCTACGAGCAGTACTTC.